Listed below are T cell receptor beta chains from one sample, sequenced in a study of shared clonotypes between healthy human individuals. Profiled with immunoSEQ multiplex PCR; TCRdb holds only in-frame clones, not every one. The sample has fewer than 200,000 clones; roughly 91% are singletons. The sequenced sample was naive CD4+ T cells sorted from blood. These receptor sequences come from a woman aged 25 to 45 in good health. Each CDR3 is given with its conserved first and last residue. D genes are given only for firm matches. The listing skips clone size in some rows; elsewhere it reads once, few, many or a size class.

D: TRBD2
J: TRBJ2-2
V: TRBV18
size: .
DNA: TGTGCCAGCTCCCACGGACTAGCGGGAGCCACCGGGGAGCTGTTTTTT
CDR3: CASSHGLAGATGELFF

D: .
J: TRBJ1-5
V: TRBV19
size: .
DNA: TGTGCCAGTAGTCGTGTAGAGGCAGGCGATCAGCCCCAGCATTTT
CDR3: CASSRVEAGDQPQHF

D: .
J: TRBJ1-5
V: TRBV5-1
size: .
DNA: TGCGCCAGCAGCCAAGGGCCCAATCAGCCCCAGCATTTT
CDR3: CASSQGPNQPQHF

D: .
J: TRBJ1-1
V: TRBV29-1
size: .
DNA: TGCAGCGTTGCGGCAGCAAGGGGCACTGAAGCTTTCTTT
CDR3: CSVAAARGTEAFF

D: .
J: TRBJ2-7
V: TRBV27
size: .
DNA: TGTGCCAGCAGTTTAATAGGGCACGAGCAGTACTTC
CDR3: CASSLIGHEQYF

D: TRBD2
J: TRBJ2-7
V: TRBV27
size: .
DNA: TGTGCCAGCAGTCCCACACCCGGGGCTAGCGGGAGCCTTGAGCAGTACTTC
CDR3: CASSPTPGASGSLEQYF

D: TRBD1
J: TRBJ2-7
V: TRBV5-4
size: .
DNA: TGTGCCAGCAGCTACGGGACAGGGAGGAGCTCCTACGAGCAGTACTTC
CDR3: CASSYGTGRSSYEQYF

D: .
J: TRBJ2-7
V: TRBV7-8
size: .
DNA: TGTGCCAGCAGTCCTACAGGTTCCCCGTTCTCCTACGAGCAGTACTTC
CDR3: CASSPTGSPFSYEQYF

D: TRBD2
J: TRBJ2-6
V: TRBV5-1
size: .
DNA: TGCGCCAGCAGCTTGTCTGCGGGAGGAATCTCTGGGGCCAACGTCCTGACTTTC
CDR3: CASSLSAGGISGANVLTF

D: TRBD2
J: TRBJ2-1
V: TRBV30
size: .
DNA: TGTGCCTGGAGTCCCTTCGGACTAGCGGGAGCTGGTGAGCAGTTCTTC
CDR3: CAWSPFGLAGAGEQFF

D: TRBD2
J: TRBJ2-7
V: TRBV7-9
size: .
DNA: TGTGCCAGCAGCTCAACCCTTGGGTCTAGCGGTTCCTACGAGCAGTACTTC
CDR3: CASSSTLGSSGSYEQYF

D: .
J: TRBJ2-2
V: TRBV4-1
size: .
DNA: TGCGCCAGCAGGTCCCCAGGGAGAGGGTCCGGGGAGCTGTTTTTT
CDR3: CASRSPGRGSGELFF

D: TRBD2
J: TRBJ2-7
V: TRBV2
size: once
DNA: TGTGCCAGCAGTCCACAGGGATCCGGGACTAGGTCCTACGAGCAGTACTTC
CDR3: CASSPQGSGTRSYEQYF

D: .
J: TRBJ2-7
V: TRBV6-1
size: .
DNA: TGTGCCGCCAAGGGGGATACCCCGGCCTACGAGCAGTACTTC
CDR3: CAAKGDTPAYEQYF

D: TRBD2
J: TRBJ2-7
V: TRBV5-4
size: once
DNA: TGTGCCAGCAGGCCTGGGACTAGCGGGATGATGGGGCAGTACTTC
CDR3: CASRPGTSGMMGQYF

D: TRBD1
J: TRBJ1-2
V: TRBV27
size: .
DNA: TGTGCCAGCAGTCCCTTGGGGACAGACTATGGCTACACCTTC
CDR3: CASSPLGTDYGYTF

D: .
J: TRBJ1-3
V: TRBV28
size: .
DNA: TGTGCCAGCAGTTTTACAGGACGTATAGGAAACACCATATATTTT
CDR3: CASSFTGRIGNTIYF

D: .
J: TRBJ2-7
V: TRBV4-1
size: .
DNA: TGCGCCAGCAGCCAATCTACGACAGGGTGGGCGGGAACCTACGAGCAGTACTTC
CDR3: CASSQSTTGWAGTYEQYF

D: TRBD2
J: TRBJ2-1
V: TRBV28
size: .
DNA: TGTGCCAGCAACAGCGGGGGGACCAATGAGCAGTTCTTC
CDR3: CASNSGGTNEQFF

D: TRBD2
J: TRBJ2-1
V: TRBV7-8
size: once
DNA: TGTGCCAGCAGCTACAGCGGGAGGGTTTACAATGAGCAGTTCTTC
CDR3: CASSYSGRVYNEQFF

D: TRBD1
J: TRBJ1-2
V: TRBV4-1
size: once
DNA: TGCGCCAGCAGCCACCGGGACAGACTCCAAAAGTTGTATGGCTACACCTTC
CDR3: CASSHRDRLQKLYGYTF

D: .
J: TRBJ2-1
V: TRBV5-4
size: .
DNA: TGTGCCAGCAGCTTTAATGTGGAGGGGGGATTGAAGCAGTTCTTC
CDR3: CASSFNVEGGLKQFF

D: TRBD1
J: TRBJ1-4
V: TRBV7-9
size: .
DNA: TGTGCCAGCAAACTACAGGGGGCGGGAGAAAAACTGTTTTTT
CDR3: CASKLQGAGEKLFF

D: .
J: TRBJ2-3
V: TRBV29-1
size: .
DNA: TGCAGCGTTATACCCGGGGGCTCTACGCAGTATTTT
CDR3: CSVIPGGSTQYF

D: TRBD1
J: TRBJ2-7
V: TRBV2
size: few
DNA: TGTGCCAGCCGAACGACAGGGGGGAACGAGCAGTACTTC
CDR3: CASRTTGGNEQYF

D: TRBD2
J: TRBJ2-1
V: TRBV6-5
size: .
DNA: TGTGCCAGCAGTCCTTTGACTAGCGGGAACAATGAGCAGTTCTTC
CDR3: CASSPLTSGNNEQFF

D: .
J: TRBJ2-5
V: TRBV7-9
size: .
DNA: TGTGCCAGCAGCTTAACATCCAGAGGGCAGTACTTC
CDR3: CASSLTSRGQYF

D: TRBD1
J: TRBJ2-1
V: TRBV25-1
size: .
DNA: TGTGCCAGCAGTGAATTGGGCGCAGGGGGCGATGAGCAGTTCTTC
CDR3: CASSELGAGGDEQFF

D: .
J: TRBJ2-7
V: TRBV10-2
size: .
DNA: TGCGCCAGCAGACCGGGACATTACTACGAGCAGTACTTC
CDR3: CASRPGHYYEQYF

D: TRBD1
J: TRBJ1-4
V: TRBV5-1
size: .
DNA: TGCGCCAGCAGCTTTAGGGGACAGGGGGGTGAAAAACTGTTTTTT
CDR3: CASSFRGQGGEKLFF

D: .
J: TRBJ1-5
V: TRBV5-1
size: once
DNA: TGCGCCAGCAGCTTTGGAGGGGAGAATCAGCCCCAGCATTTT
CDR3: CASSFGGENQPQHF

D: .
J: TRBJ2-1
V: TRBV7-9
size: .
DNA: TGTGCCAGCAGCTTAGCGTGGGAGGTCAGGGGCCCTCCTTACAATGAGCAGTTCTTC
CDR3: CASSLAWEVRGPPYNEQFF

D: TRBD2
J: TRBJ2-1
V: TRBV10-3
size: .
DNA: TGTGCCATCAGGGGCCGAACTAGCGGGAGTTTCGATGAGCAGTTCTTC
CDR3: CAIRGRTSGSFDEQFF